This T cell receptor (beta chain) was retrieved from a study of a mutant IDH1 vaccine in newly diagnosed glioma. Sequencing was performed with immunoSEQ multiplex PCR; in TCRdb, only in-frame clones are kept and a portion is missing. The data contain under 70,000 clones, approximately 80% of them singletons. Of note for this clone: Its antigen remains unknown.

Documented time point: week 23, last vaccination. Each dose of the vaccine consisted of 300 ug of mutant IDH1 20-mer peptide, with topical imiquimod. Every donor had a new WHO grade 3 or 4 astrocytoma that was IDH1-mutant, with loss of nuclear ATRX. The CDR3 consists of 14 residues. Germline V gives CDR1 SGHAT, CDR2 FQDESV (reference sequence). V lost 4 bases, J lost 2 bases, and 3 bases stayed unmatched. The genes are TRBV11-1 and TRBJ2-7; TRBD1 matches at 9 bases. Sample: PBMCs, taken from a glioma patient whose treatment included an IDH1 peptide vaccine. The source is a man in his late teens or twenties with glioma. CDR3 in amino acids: CASSSRDRAYEQYF. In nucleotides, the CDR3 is TGTGCCAGCAGCTCCCGGGACAGGGCCTACGAGCAGTACTTC.